These 9 T cell receptor beta chains share one sample of origin, sequenced in a study of shared clonotypes between healthy human individuals. Clones were read by immunoSEQ multiplex PCR, and TCRdb kept only the in-frame ones, dropping some. The table records some 2,100,000 clones, 90% to 96% of them present only once. Sequencing was carried out using naive CD4+ T cells sorted from blood. The subset here: CD45RA+ positively selected. These receptors were collected from a man between 18 and 35 years old in good health.

The chain combines TRBV5-5 with TRBJ1-6; D call uncertain. Germline CDR1 SGHKS, CDR2 YYEKEE (reference sequence). Deletions cut 2 bases from V and 7 bases from J, with 4 bases between. The CDR3 totals 12 residues. The CDR3 here is CASSLTNSPLHF. CDR3 in DNA: TGTGCCAGCAGCTTAACGAATTCACCCCTCCACTTT.

As concerns this clone: The germline gene is not matched at one end of the junction; a read error may be the cause. The chain uses TRBV15 and TRBJ2-3, with 9 bases that match TRBD2. CDR1 LNHNV and CDR2 YYDKDF come from the germline V gene (reference sequence). The CDR3 covers 16 residues. As DNA, the CDR3 is TGTGCCACCAGCAGAGGAATCGGGACTAGCAGAGATACGCAGTATTTT. Its translation: CATSRGIGTSRDTQYF.

The chain has TRBV28 and TRBJ1-5; TRBD1 agrees at 8 bases. The CDR3 extends over 15 amino acids. V was pared by 6 bases and J by 4 bases, with 8 bases of the junction left unmatched. Germline V gene lookup returns CDR1 MDHEN and CDR2 SYDVKM. The CDR3 protein is CASSTGQVANQPQHF. In nucleotides, the CDR3 is TGTGCCAGCAGCACGGGACAGGTGGCAAATCAGCCCCAGCATTTT. The whole variable domain, remainder taken from reference TRBV28 and TRBJ1-5, is DVKVTQSSRYLVKRTGEKVFLECVQDMDHENMFWYRQDPGLGLRLIYFSYDVKMKEKGDIPEGYSVSREKKERFSLILESASTNQTSMYLCASSTGQVANQPQHFGDGTRLSIL.

J is TRBJ1-1 and V is TRBV25-1; D is perhaps TRBD1 (6 bases). V shed 5 bases and J shed 3 bases, with 16 bases lying between them. This CDR3 comprises 15 residues. CDR1 and CDR2 from the germline V gene are MGHDK and SYGVNS. Here the CDR3 reads CASSTGGASDTEAFF. CDR3 DNA: TGTGCCAGCAGTACGGGGGGCGCTTCCGACACTGAAGCTTTCTTT.

This rearrangement joins TRBV6-5 to TRBJ2-4; 7 nucleotides align to TRBD2. Germline-derived CDR1 and CDR2 are MNHEY and SVGAGI. The CDR3 extends over 14 amino acids. V shed 5 bases and J 1 base; nucleotides not matched to a gene: 2. The CDR3 loop is CASSPLAAKNIQYF. For the CDR3, the DNA is TGTGCCAGCAGTCCACTAGCGGCCAAAAACATTCAGTACTTC.

This chain uses TRBV29-1 with TRBJ1-1, with TRBD1 matching 7 bases. The germline gives CDR1 SQVTM, CDR2 ANQGSEA. The CDR3 totals 14 residues. The V gene end was trimmed by 5 bases and the J gene end by 1 base; junction bases not matched to a gene: 7. In DNA, the CDR3 is TGCAGCGTTACTTGGACAGGAAAGAACACTGAAGCTTTCTTT. Protein: CSVTWTGKNTEAFF.

To note about this clone: Sequence at one end of the junction differs from germline and may be a read error. V usage is TRBV5-6 and J usage is TRBJ1-2; tentatively, D is TRBD1 (5 bases). This CDR3 spans 12 amino acids. From germline, CDR1 is SGHDT and CDR2 YYEEEE. The CDR3: CASSLPQGFRVF. The CDR3 nucleotides are TGTGCCAGCAGCCTGCCTCAGGGCTTTAGGGTCTTC.

The chain has TRBV28 and TRBJ1-1; 7 bases fit TRBD1. Germline CDR1 MDHEN, CDR2 SYDVKM. With 1 base clipped from V and 7 bases from J, the junction kept 6 bases outside the gene matches. The CDR3 has 14 amino acids. The CDR3 reads CASSLSHRGNEAFF. The CDR3 region has the DNA TGTGCCAGCAGTTTATCTCACAGGGGAAATGAAGCTTTCTTT.

The CDR3 DNA reads as TGTGCCATCAGCGACCTGTCGGATACGCAGTATTTT. Protein product: CAISDLSDTQYF. The chain links TRBV10-3 to TRBJ2-3; D call uncertain. Per germline, CDR1 ENHRY and CDR2 SYGVKD. V dropped 6 bases and J dropped 6 bases, with 10 bases sitting between them. The CDR3 totals 12 residues.